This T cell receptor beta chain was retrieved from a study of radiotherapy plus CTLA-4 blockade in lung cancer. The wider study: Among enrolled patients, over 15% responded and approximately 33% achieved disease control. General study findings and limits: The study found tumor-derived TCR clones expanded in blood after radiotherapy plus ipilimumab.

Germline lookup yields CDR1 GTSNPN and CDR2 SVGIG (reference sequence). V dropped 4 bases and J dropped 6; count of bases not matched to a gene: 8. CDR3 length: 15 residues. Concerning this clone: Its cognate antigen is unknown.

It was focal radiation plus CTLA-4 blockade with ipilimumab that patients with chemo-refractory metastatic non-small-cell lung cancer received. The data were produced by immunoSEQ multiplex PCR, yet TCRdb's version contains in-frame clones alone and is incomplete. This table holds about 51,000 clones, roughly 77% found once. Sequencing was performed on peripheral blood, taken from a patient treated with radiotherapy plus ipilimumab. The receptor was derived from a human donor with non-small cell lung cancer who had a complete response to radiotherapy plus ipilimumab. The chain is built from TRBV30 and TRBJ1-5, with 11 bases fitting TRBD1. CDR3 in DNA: TGTGCCTGGAAACGGGACAGGGGGGAGAGTCAGCCCCAGCATTTT. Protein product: CAWKRDRGESQPQHF.